One TCR beta chain is described in this entry. What it recognizes is unknown. Isolation yielded PBMCs, at least 7 million per sample, in every case. The trim removed 6 bases at V and 4 bases at J, leaving 10 bases unmatched. The length of the CDR3 is 14 residues. From germline, CDR1 is DFQATT and CDR2 SNEGSKA (reference sequence). The sample comes from a study of blood T cells in healthy people across ages. General study results and limits: It was the long-lived donors that had more naive CD4+ cells and higher diversity than aged donors. Per-million-T-cell TCR beta diversity fell roughly linearly with age.

A sample-barcoded 5' primer and a J-beta primer mix were used in a second PCR of about 6 to 11 cycles. Each cDNA molecule received a tag from a template-switch adaptor that had 12 random nucleotides. TCRdb recomputed calls from the 5' RACE reads with MiXCR, one row per CDR3 protein. The sample consists of some 1.5 million distinct CDR3 sequences, 28% of them appearing once. This receptor was obtained from a woman aged 25 to 45 in good health. The sample was blood. J is TRBJ2-7 and V is TRBV20-1, with 9 bases that match TRBD1. The chain's CDR3 is CSAAPGQGIYEQYF. CDR3 nucleotide sequence: TGCAGTGCCGCCCCGGGACAGGGAATTTACGAGCAGTACTTC.